This TCR beta chain came from a study of cytotoxic CD8 clonotypes in ibrutinib-treated CLL. The protocol was immunoSEQ multiplex PCR, while the TCRdb copy is restricted to in-frame clones and leaves out a portion. The repertoire holds approximately 280,000 clones, 65% to 85% seen once, with about 5.3% in the top ten. With V trimmed by 0 bases and J by 5 bases, 7 bases remained unmatched. This CDR3 is 15 amino acids long. The germline V gene encodes CDR1 KGHSH and CDR2 LQKENI. This clone was picked up one time. The sequencing here drew on PBMCs, taken at disease progression, from a patient treated with ibrutinib. The receptor comes from a human donor with chronic lymphocytic leukemia. The J gene is TRBJ2-7, the V gene TRBV18; 7 bases are shared with TRBD1. Written as DNA, the CDR3 is TGTGCCAGCTCACCACCGGCAGGGGGTGAACACGAGCAGTACTTC. Residues: CASSPPAGGEHEQYF. The full variable domain, with the rest looked up from reference TRBV18 and TRBJ2-7, is NAGVMQNPRHLVRRRGQEARLRCSPMKGHSHVYWYRQLPEEGLKFMVYLQKENIIDESGMPKERFSAEFPKEGPSILRIQQVVRGDSAAYFCASSPPAGGEHEQYFGPGTRLTVT.